A single T cell receptor (beta chain) is shown here with its context. Its antigen is as yet unknown. This sample is drawn from a study of beta chain features in type 1 diabetes. Study at large: Across the samples, some 98,000,000 sorted cells were examined in total. General observations from the study: Shortening that was moderate but significant affected the TCRB CDR3s of Type 1 diabetes patients in all four CD4+ subsets. Patients with type 1 diabetes showed fewer VDJ junction insertions and more deletions. Still unanswered here is whether HLA type influences TCRB rearrangement.

Germline V gene lookup returns CDR1 SGHTA and CDR2 FQGTGA. Trimming took 4 bases from V and 0 from J, leaving 9 bases between them. The CDR3 length is 15 residues. cDNA synthesis used the whole RNA isolate, giving expressed TCRB sequences. The protocol was immunoSEQ multiplex PCR, while the TCRdb copy is restricted to in-frame clones and leaves out a portion. The top ten hold around 0.12% of the sample, which has 600,000 to 700,000 clones, around an eighth seen once. The V and J genes are TRBV7-3 and TRBJ2-2, with D perhaps TRBD1 (6 bases). The sequenced sample was naive CD4+ T cells from blood. The clonotype was recovered from a man younger than 45 with type 1 diabetes. The CDR3 nucleotides are TGTGCCAGCAGCTCAAGACAGGCGAACACCGGGGAGCTGTTTTTT. Translated, it gives CASSSRQANTGELFF. Full variable domain (remainder filled in from reference TRBV7-3 and TRBJ2-2): GAGVSQTPSNKVTEKGKYVELRCDPISGHTALYWYRQSLGQGPEFLIYFQGTGAADDSGLPNDRFFAVRPEGSVSTLKIQRTERGDSAVYLCASSSRQANTGELFFGEGSRLTVL.